A selection of T cell receptor beta chains follows, all from one sample in a study of molecular identifiers for immune sequencing clone quantification. TCRdb re-called the PCR reads with MiXCR, one entry per CDR3 protein. The table includes around 480,000 distinct CDR3 sequences, about 20% detected once. Source material: naive CD8+ T cells from blood, with Jurkat cell RNA spiked in. The source of these receptors is a human donor in good health. Some libraries in this study had Jurkat cell RNA spiked in. CDR3s include the opening cysteine and the closing phenylalanine or tryptophan. A D gene is named only where the DNA matches it firmly. Clone size appears in some rows only: once, few, many, or a class for an expanded clone.

>TRBD2|many|TRBV7-6|TRBJ2-3|18
TGTGCCAGCAGCTTCCCGACTAGCGGGGGGCCCAGCACAGATACGCAGTATTTT
CASSFPTSGGPSTDTQYF
>.|few|TRBV5-3|TRBJ2-2|16
TGTGCCAGAAGCCCTCCCGAGTTTTCGAACACCGGGGAGCTGTTTTTT
CARSPPEFSNTGELFF
>TRBD1|few|TRBV18|TRBJ2-1|17
TGTGCCAGCTCACCCAAGACAGGGGACGGATCCTACAATGAGCAGTTCTTC
CASSPKTGDGSYNEQFF
>.|.|TRBV7-9|TRBJ2-3|17
TGTGCCAGCAGCTTAGCGGTGGGTTCACCTAGCACAGATACGCAGTATTTT
CASSLAVGSPSTDTQYF
>.|few|TRBV7-9|TRBJ1-6|16
TGTGCCAGCAGCTTAGAAGGAGGTCCCCATAATTCACCCCTCCACTTT
CASSLEGGPHNSPLHF
>.|.|TRBV4-1|TRBJ1-1|14
TGCGCCAGCAGCCAAGCGTGGGGGAAATCTGAAGCTTTCTTT
CASSQAWGKSEAFF
>.|many|TRBV4-1|TRBJ2-7|14
TGCGCCAGCAGCCCAGACTTGTCCCAGAGGGAGCAGTACTTC
CASSPDLSQREQYF
>.|.|TRBV12-3/TRBV12-4|TRBJ2-4|16
TGTGCCAGCAGTCTAGGGGGGCCCATAGCCAAAAACATTCAGTACTTC
CASSLGGPIAKNIQYF
>.|many|TRBV27|TRBJ2-4|16
TGTGCCAGCAGTTTAGTTGCAGGATTAGCCAAAAACATTCAGTACTTC
CASSLVAGLAKNIQYF
>TRBD1|.|TRBV7-9|TRBJ2-2|16
TGTGCCAGCAGCTTTCCGGGACAGGGCTACACCGGGGAGCTGTTTTTT
CASSFPGQGYTGELFF
>TRBD1|few|TRBV2|TRBJ2-7|13
TGTGCCAGCATTCAGGGGGTGTCCTACGAGCAGTACTTC
CASIQGVSYEQYF
>.|many|TRBV6-5|TRBJ2-7|16
TGTGCCAGCAGTTACACCTCTACAGGGCTGCCCTACGAGCAGTACTTC
CASSYTSTGLPYEQYF
>.|many|TRBV4-3|TRBJ1-1|16
TGCGCCAGCAGCCAAGATGTAGACAGTATGAACACTGAAGCTTTCTTT
CASSQDVDSMNTEAFF
>TRBD2|once|TRBV6-2/TRBV6-3|TRBJ2-7|15
TGTGCCAGCAGTTACTCGACGGGACTAGCGTACGGGCAGTACTTC
CASSYSTGLAYGQYF
>TRBD2|.|TRBV12-3/TRBV12-4|TRBJ2-3|16
TGTGCCAGCAGCCCCGACGGGACTAGCTCCCGGGATACGCAGTATTTT
CASSPDGTSSRDTQYF
>.|many|TRBV7-9|TRBJ2-7|15
TGTGCCAGCAGCCCAAAACAGGGAGCCACCTACGAGCAGTACTTC
CASSPKQGATYEQYF
>TRBD2|few|TRBV5-4|TRBJ2-1|14
TGTGCCAGCAGCTTGGGGCTAGCGGGAGCTGAGCAGTTCTTC
CASSLGLAGAEQFF
>TRBD2|many|TRBV7-9|TRBJ2-3|17
TGTGCCAGCAGCTCATGGATTAGCGGGGGGCACACAGATACGCAGTATTTT
CASSSWISGGHTDTQYF
>TRBD1|.|TRBV4-1|TRBJ2-7|16
TGCGCCAGCAGCCAAGACTCGACAGGGCGAGGGTACGAGCAGTACTTC
CASSQDSTGRGYEQYF
>TRBD1|many|TRBV6-5|TRBJ1-1|13
TGTGCCAGCCGACAGGGGGTAAACACTGAAGCTTTCTTT
CASRQGVNTEAFF
>.|many|TRBV7-2|TRBJ2-3|20
TGTGCCAGCAGCTCCGGGGGTAGCGGAATTACCAGTTACCGCACAGATACGCAGTATTTT
CASSSGGSGITSYRTDTQYF
>.|many|TRBV5-6|TRBJ2-3|15
TGTGCCAGCAGCTTGGTTACCAGGGACAAGGATACGCAGTATTTT
CASSLVTRDKDTQYF
>.|.|TRBV27|TRBJ2-7|12
TGTGCCAGCGGGGGGACCTCCTACGAGCAGTACTTC
CASGGTSYEQYF
>TRBD1|many|TRBV9|TRBJ2-3|15
TGTGCCAGCAGCGTAACAGGGGGTAGCGCAGATACGCAGTATTTT
CASSVTGGSADTQYF
>TRBD2|many|TRBV13|TRBJ2-3|15
TGTGCCAGCAGCTCGCCCCGGGACTACCCAGATACGCAGTATTTT
CASSSPRDYPDTQYF
>.|few|TRBV7-6|TRBJ2-1|15
TGTGCCAGCAGCTTAGACGGCAGGGGGGGCGATGAGCAGTTCTTC
CASSLDGRGGDEQFF
>TRBD2|many|TRBV7-9|TRBJ2-7|17
TGTGCCAGCAGCCCTCGCCCGGGGACTATAAAAAACTACGAGCAGTACTTC
CASSPRPGTIKNYEQYF
>TRBD2|.|TRBV12-3/TRBV12-4|TRBJ2-1|14
TGTGCCAGCATTTCGAGCGGGACCTACAATGAGCAGTTCTTC
CASISSGTYNEQFF
>.|many|TRBV7-9|TRBJ2-3|13
TGTGCCAGCAGCTTTGTGGGAGCAGATACGCAGTATTTT
CASSFVGADTQYF
>TRBD1|many|TRBV9|TRBJ1-3|15
TGTGCCAGCAGCGTAGGGACAGGGGATGAAAACACCATATATTTT
CASSVGTGDENTIYF
>.|few|TRBV4-1|TRBJ1-1|17
TGCGCCAGCAGCCAAGGCTTGTTACAGGGTGAGCACACTGAAGCTTTCTTT
CASSQGLLQGEHTEAFF
>TRBD2|.|TRBV20-1|TRBJ2-7|14
TGCGGTGTGCCCGCGGGAGTAGGTGGCTACGAGCAGTACTTC
CGVPAGVGGYEQYF